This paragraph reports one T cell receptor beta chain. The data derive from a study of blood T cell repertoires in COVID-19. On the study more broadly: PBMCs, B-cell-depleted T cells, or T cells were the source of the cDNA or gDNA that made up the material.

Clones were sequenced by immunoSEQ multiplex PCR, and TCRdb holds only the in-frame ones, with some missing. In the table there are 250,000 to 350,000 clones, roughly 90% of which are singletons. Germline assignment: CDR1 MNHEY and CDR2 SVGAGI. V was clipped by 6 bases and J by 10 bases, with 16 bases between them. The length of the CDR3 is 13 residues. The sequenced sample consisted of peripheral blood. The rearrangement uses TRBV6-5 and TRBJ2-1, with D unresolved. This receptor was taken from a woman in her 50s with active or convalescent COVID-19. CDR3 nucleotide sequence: TGTGCCAGCAGGGAGCCCTCTATGGAAGAGCAGTTCTTC. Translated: CASREPSMEEQFF.